A selection of T cell receptor beta chains follows, all from one sample in a study of graft-versus-host responses after intestinal transplantation. Produced via immunoSEQ multiplex PCR; TCRdb's table is partial and in-frame only. The table has about 21,000 clones, about half seen once. Sequencing was performed on alloreactive CD4+ T cells from a mixed lymphocyte reaction culture, taken before intestinal transplant. The source is a human patient who received an intestinal transplant. Each CDR3 is given with its conserved first and last residue. A D gene is named only where the DNA matches it firmly. Not all rows give a size; the values are once, few, many and, for expanded clones, a class.

d_gene: .
j_gene: TRBJ1-3
abundance: .
v_gene: TRBV4-1
CDR3nt: TGCGCCAGCAGCCACCTCCCCTCTGGAAACACCATATATTTT
CDR3aa: CASSHLPSGNTIYF

d_gene: TRBD2
j_gene: TRBJ2-5
abundance: few
v_gene: TRBV18
CDR3nt: TGTGCCTCCTCTCGCCTTGGGGGGGGAGAACAAGAGACCCAGTACTTC
CDR3aa: CASSRLGGGEQETQYF

d_gene: TRBD1
j_gene: TRBJ2-5
abundance: few
v_gene: TRBV5-1
CDR3nt: TGCGCCAGCAGCTTGGCCGGGACAGGGGGAGAGACCCAGTACTTC
CDR3aa: CASSLAGTGGETQYF

d_gene: .
j_gene: TRBJ1-1
abundance: .
v_gene: TRBV7-8
CDR3nt: TGTGCCAGCAGTAAAACTAAGTTTCGCACTGAAGCTTTCTTT
CDR3aa: CASSKTKFRTEAFF

d_gene: .
j_gene: TRBJ1-3
abundance: .
v_gene: TRBV7-3
CDR3nt: TGTGCCAGCAGCTCCGGAACAGGGTCTGGAAACACCATATATTTT
CDR3aa: CASSSGTGSGNTIYF

d_gene: .
j_gene: TRBJ1-2
abundance: .
v_gene: TRBV6-5
CDR3nt: TGTGCCAGCAGTTACTCCAGGGGCAACTATGGCTACACCTTC
CDR3aa: CASSYSRGNYGYTF

d_gene: .
j_gene: TRBJ2-4
abundance: few
v_gene: TRBV4-1
CDR3nt: TGCGCCAGCAGCCAACCTGGCGACTTGAGCCAAAACATTCAGTACTTC
CDR3aa: CASSQPGDLSQNIQYF

d_gene: TRBD1
j_gene: TRBJ1-1
abundance: few
v_gene: TRBV10-3
CDR3nt: TGTGCCATCACCCCCAGGGGGTCGGACACTGAAGCTTTCTTT
CDR3aa: CAITPRGSDTEAFF

d_gene: TRBD1
j_gene: TRBJ2-7
abundance: once
v_gene: TRBV19
CDR3nt: TGTGCCACCTCCCCGGGACAGACTCCCTACGAGCAGTACTTC
CDR3aa: CATSPGQTPYEQYF

d_gene: .
j_gene: TRBJ1-5
abundance: .
v_gene: TRBV2
CDR3nt: TGTGCCAGCAGTCTAGGCAGGGGCAATCAGCCCCAGCATTTT
CDR3aa: CASSLGRGNQPQHF

d_gene: TRBD2
j_gene: TRBJ2-3
abundance: .
v_gene: TRBV10-3
CDR3nt: TGTGCCACCCAGACTAGCGGGCTGACAGATACGCAGTATTTT
CDR3aa: CATQTSGLTDTQYF

d_gene: .
j_gene: TRBJ1-4
abundance: .
v_gene: TRBV18
CDR3nt: TGTGCCAGCTCACCACCAGGGGGAAGGCGTGAAAAACTGTTTTTT
CDR3aa: CASSPPGGRREKLFF

d_gene: .
j_gene: TRBJ1-1
abundance: .
v_gene: TRBV21-1
CDR3nt: TGTGCCAGAAGGGGGACTGAAGCTTTCTTT
CDR3aa: CARRGTEAFF

d_gene: TRBD2
j_gene: TRBJ2-5
abundance: .
v_gene: TRBV9
CDR3nt: TGTGCCAGCAGCGTAGCCCCCGGACTAGAAGAGACCCAGTACTTC
CDR3aa: CASSVAPGLEETQYF

d_gene: .
j_gene: TRBJ2-7
abundance: .
v_gene: TRBV20-1
CDR3nt: TGCAGTGCTAAATCAGGGAACGAGCAGTACTTC
CDR3aa: CSAKSGNEQYF

d_gene: .
j_gene: TRBJ2-5
abundance: .
v_gene: TRBV5-1
CDR3nt: TGCGCCAGCAGCCGGGATAAGCGGGTTCAAGAGACCCAGTACTTC
CDR3aa: CASSRDKRVQETQYF

d_gene: TRBD1
j_gene: TRBJ1-2
abundance: .
v_gene: TRBV10-3
CDR3nt: TGTGCCACGGCCCTTCGGGACAGGGAGGGCTACACCTTC
CDR3aa: CATALRDREGYTF

d_gene: .
j_gene: TRBJ2-5
abundance: .
v_gene: TRBV2
CDR3nt: TGTGCCAGCAGTTTCGGAGAGACCCAGTACTTC
CDR3aa: CASSFGETQYF

d_gene: .
j_gene: TRBJ1-2
abundance: .
v_gene: TRBV11-3
CDR3nt: TGTGCCAGCAAAAGGGGGGGAGGGTGGTATGGCTACACCTTC
CDR3aa: CASKRGGGWYGYTF

d_gene: .
j_gene: TRBJ1-5
abundance: few
v_gene: TRBV10-3
CDR3nt: TGTGCCATCAGTGGGGGGGGCAGCAATCAGCCCCAGCATTTT
CDR3aa: CAISGGGSNQPQHF

d_gene: .
j_gene: TRBJ2-4
abundance: medium-sized
v_gene: TRBV7-9
CDR3nt: TGTGCCAGCAGCTTATGGGAGGGGGAAAACATTCAGTACTTC
CDR3aa: CASSLWEGENIQYF

d_gene: .
j_gene: TRBJ1-2
abundance: .
v_gene: TRBV25-1
CDR3nt: TGTGCCAGCAGTGAGGGGGGGCTTAACTATGGCTACACCTTC
CDR3aa: CASSEGGLNYGYTF

d_gene: .
j_gene: TRBJ2-7
abundance: .
v_gene: TRBV5-5
CDR3nt: TGTGCCAGCAGTTTAGGACCCCGGGACACCCTGTACTTC
CDR3aa: CASSLGPRDTLYF

d_gene: .
j_gene: TRBJ1-4
abundance: few
v_gene: TRBV10-3
CDR3nt: TGTGCCATCAGTGGAGGAACTAATGAAAAACTGTTTTTT
CDR3aa: CAISGGTNEKLFF

d_gene: .
j_gene: TRBJ2-3
abundance: few
v_gene: TRBV7-9
CDR3nt: TGTGCCAGCATGGCCCACGGGGCAGATACGCAGTATTTT
CDR3aa: CASMAHGADTQYF

d_gene: TRBD1
j_gene: TRBJ1-6
abundance: few
v_gene: TRBV5-8
CDR3nt: TGTGCCAGCAGCGATACAGGGGCCCCCAGTTTGGGACCCCTCCACTTT
CDR3aa: CASSDTGAPSLGPLHF

d_gene: .
j_gene: TRBJ1-2
abundance: few
v_gene: TRBV5-4
CDR3nt: TGTGCCAGCAGCTTGGCCCAGGCTGGCTACACCTTC
CDR3aa: CASSLAQAGYTF

d_gene: .
j_gene: TRBJ2-2
abundance: .
v_gene: TRBV7-3
CDR3nt: TGTGCCAGCAGCTTACCGGGTAACGGGGAGCTGTTTTTT
CDR3aa: CASSLPGNGELFF

d_gene: .
j_gene: TRBJ2-7
abundance: .
v_gene: TRBV6-5
CDR3nt: TGTGCCAGCAGATTTGCGCTGAGCTCCTACGAGCAGTACTTC
CDR3aa: CASRFALSSYEQYF

d_gene: TRBD1
j_gene: TRBJ1-1
abundance: few
v_gene: TRBV10-3
CDR3nt: TGTGCCACAACGACAGGGAGCGGGTTGAGCACTGAAGCTTTCTTT
CDR3aa: CATTTGSGLSTEAFF

d_gene: .
j_gene: TRBJ2-1
abundance: .
v_gene: TRBV18
CDR3nt: TGTGCCAGCTCACCCCAGAGGTGGGCGGGGGAGCAGTTCTTC
CDR3aa: CASSPQRWAGEQFF

d_gene: TRBD1
j_gene: TRBJ1-5
abundance: few
v_gene: TRBV7-9
CDR3nt: TGTGCCAGCAGCCCCGGGACAGGGGACAATCAGCCCCAGCATTTT
CDR3aa: CASSPGTGDNQPQHF

d_gene: TRBD1
j_gene: TRBJ2-7
abundance: once
v_gene: TRBV6-5
CDR3nt: TGTGCCAGCAGTTGGCGGACAGGGACGGGCGAGCAGTACTTC
CDR3aa: CASSWRTGTGEQYF

d_gene: TRBD1
j_gene: TRBJ1-2
abundance: .
v_gene: TRBV7-6
CDR3nt: TGTGCCAGCAGCCCACCCGCAGGGACAGGGCCCTACACCTTC
CDR3aa: CASSPPAGTGPYTF

d_gene: .
j_gene: TRBJ2-1
abundance: .
v_gene: TRBV7-9
CDR3nt: TGTGCCAGCAGCTTAGTTCCACAGGGATACTACAATGAGCAGTTCTTC
CDR3aa: CASSLVPQGYYNEQFF

d_gene: TRBD2
j_gene: TRBJ2-3
abundance: once
v_gene: TRBV12-5
CDR3nt: TGTGCTAGTGGCCCCGGACTAGCGGGGGGGGTAGATACGCAGTATTTT
CDR3aa: CASGPGLAGGVDTQYF

d_gene: TRBD2
j_gene: TRBJ2-5
abundance: few
v_gene: TRBV18
CDR3nt: TGTGCCAGCTCACCTCTGCGGGGGAGCCAAGAGACCCAGTACTTC
CDR3aa: CASSPLRGSQETQYF

d_gene: .
j_gene: TRBJ2-6
abundance: few
v_gene: TRBV4-2
CDR3nt: TGTGCCAGCGGGCCCGACTCTGGGGCCAACGTCCTGACTTTC
CDR3aa: CASGPDSGANVLTF

d_gene: TRBD1
j_gene: TRBJ2-5
abundance: .
v_gene: TRBV5-1
CDR3nt: TGCGCCAGCAGCGCCGCCGGGACAGGGGGAGAGACCCAGTACTTC
CDR3aa: CASSAAGTGGETQYF

d_gene: TRBD2
j_gene: TRBJ2-1
abundance: .
v_gene: TRBV6-5
CDR3nt: TGTGCCAGCAGTTACTCGATTACAGCGGGGTACAATGAGCAGTTCTTC
CDR3aa: CASSYSITAGYNEQFF

d_gene: .
j_gene: TRBJ2-1
abundance: few
v_gene: TRBV18
CDR3nt: TGTGCCAGCTCACCTAGAACTAAGGACAATGAGCAGTTCTTC
CDR3aa: CASSPRTKDNEQFF

d_gene: TRBD1
j_gene: TRBJ2-7
abundance: .
v_gene: TRBV6-5
CDR3nt: TGTGCCAGCAGTTGGCGGACAGGGACGGGCGAGCAGTACTTC
CDR3aa: CASSWRTGTGEQYF

d_gene: .
j_gene: TRBJ2-7
abundance: .
v_gene: TRBV5-1
CDR3nt: TGCGCCAGCAGCCCCAGCGACAGTCTCTCCTACGAGCAGTACTTC
CDR3aa: CASSPSDSLSYEQYF

d_gene: TRBD1
j_gene: TRBJ1-2
abundance: .
v_gene: TRBV6-5
CDR3nt: TGTGCCAGCAGCTACCGCGGACAGGGCGGTTTCACCTTC
CDR3aa: CASSYRGQGGFTF

d_gene: .
j_gene: TRBJ1-3
abundance: few
v_gene: TRBV15
CDR3nt: TGTGCCACCAGCAGAGAGACAGGCGTGGGTCTCTCTGGAAACACCATATATTTT
CDR3aa: CATSRETGVGLSGNTIYF

d_gene: .
j_gene: TRBJ2-7
abundance: few
v_gene: TRBV18
CDR3nt: TGTGCCAGCTCACCACTTACTAGGGACGAGCAGTACTTC
CDR3aa: CASSPLTRDEQYF

d_gene: TRBD2
j_gene: TRBJ2-7
abundance: .
v_gene: TRBV18
CDR3nt: TGTGCCAGCTCACCGTTAGCGGGGGGTTCCTCCTACGAGCAGTACTTC
CDR3aa: CASSPLAGGSSYEQYF

d_gene: .
j_gene: TRBJ1-1
abundance: .
v_gene: TRBV6-5
CDR3nt: TGTGCCAGCAGTTATCGTGCAGGGAGGACTGAAGCTTTCTTT
CDR3aa: CASSYRAGRTEAFF

d_gene: .
j_gene: TRBJ1-5
abundance: .
v_gene: TRBV7-7
CDR3nt: TGTGCTAGCAGCCCGCCCGCCCGAATACTAAATCAGCCCCAGCATTTT
CDR3aa: CASSPPARILNQPQHF

d_gene: .
j_gene: TRBJ1-1
abundance: .
v_gene: TRBV7-9
CDR3nt: TGTGCCAGCAGCTTAGAGTCAGGGGCGGCCACTGAAGCTTTCTTT
CDR3aa: CASSLESGAATEAFF